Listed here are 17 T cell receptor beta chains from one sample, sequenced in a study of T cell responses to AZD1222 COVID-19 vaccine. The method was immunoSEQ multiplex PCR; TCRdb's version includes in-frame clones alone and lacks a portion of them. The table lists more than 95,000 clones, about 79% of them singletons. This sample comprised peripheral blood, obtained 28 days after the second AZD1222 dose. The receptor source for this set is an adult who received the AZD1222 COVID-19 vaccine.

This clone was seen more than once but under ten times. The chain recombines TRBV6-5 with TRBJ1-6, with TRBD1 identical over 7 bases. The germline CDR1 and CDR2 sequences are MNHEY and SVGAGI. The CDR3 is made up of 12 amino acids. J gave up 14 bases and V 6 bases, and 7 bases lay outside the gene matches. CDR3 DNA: TGTGCCAGCAGCCAACAGGGGAACACCCTCCACTTT. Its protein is CASSQQGNTLHF.

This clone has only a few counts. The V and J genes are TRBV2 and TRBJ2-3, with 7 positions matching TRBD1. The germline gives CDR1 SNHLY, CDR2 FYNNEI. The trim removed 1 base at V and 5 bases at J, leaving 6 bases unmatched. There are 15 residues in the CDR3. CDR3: CASSEEGAAGDTQYF. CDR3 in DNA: TGTGCCAGCAGTGAAGAGGGGGCCGCAGGAGATACGCAGTATTTT.

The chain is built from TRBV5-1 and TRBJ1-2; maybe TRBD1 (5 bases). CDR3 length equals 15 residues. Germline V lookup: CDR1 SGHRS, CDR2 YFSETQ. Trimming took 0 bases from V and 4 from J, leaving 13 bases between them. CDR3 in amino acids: CASSLARASLYGYTF. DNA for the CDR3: TGCGCCAGCAGCTTGGCCAGGGCCTCCCTCTATGGCTACACCTTC.

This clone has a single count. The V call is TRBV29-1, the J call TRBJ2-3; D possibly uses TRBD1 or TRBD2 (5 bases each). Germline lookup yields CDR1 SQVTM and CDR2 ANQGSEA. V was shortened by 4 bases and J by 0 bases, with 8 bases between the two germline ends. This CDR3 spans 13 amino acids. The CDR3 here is CSVGGDSTDTQYF. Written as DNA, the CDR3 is TGCAGCGTTGGAGGGGACAGCACAGATACGCAGTATTTT.

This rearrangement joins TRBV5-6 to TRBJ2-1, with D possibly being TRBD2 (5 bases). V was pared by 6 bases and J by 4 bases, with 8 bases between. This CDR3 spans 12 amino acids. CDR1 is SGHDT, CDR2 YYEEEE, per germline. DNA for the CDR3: TGTGCCAGCACTAGAGGGTACAATGAGCAGTTCTTC. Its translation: CASTRGYNEQFF.

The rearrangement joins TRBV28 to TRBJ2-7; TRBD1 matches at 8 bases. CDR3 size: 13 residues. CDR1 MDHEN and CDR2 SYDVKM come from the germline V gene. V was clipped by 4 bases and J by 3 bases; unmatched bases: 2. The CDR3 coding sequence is TGTGCCAGCAGTTCCGGGACAGGCTACGAGCAGTACTTC. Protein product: CASSSGTGYEQYF.

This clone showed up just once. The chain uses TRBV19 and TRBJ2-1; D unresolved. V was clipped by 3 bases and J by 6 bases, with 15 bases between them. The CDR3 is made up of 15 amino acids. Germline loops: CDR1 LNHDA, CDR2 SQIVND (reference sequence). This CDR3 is CASSMVWGSPNEQFF. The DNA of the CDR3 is TGTGCCAGTAGTATGGTGTGGGGTAGTCCCAATGAGCAGTTCTTC.

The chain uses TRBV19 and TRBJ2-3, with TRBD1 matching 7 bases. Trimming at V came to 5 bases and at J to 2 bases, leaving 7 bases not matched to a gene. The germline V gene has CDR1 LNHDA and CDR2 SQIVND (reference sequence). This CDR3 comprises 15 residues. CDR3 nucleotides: TGTGCCAGTAGTCTCGGGACAGCATCCACAGATACGCAGTATTTT. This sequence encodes CASSLGTASTDTQYF.

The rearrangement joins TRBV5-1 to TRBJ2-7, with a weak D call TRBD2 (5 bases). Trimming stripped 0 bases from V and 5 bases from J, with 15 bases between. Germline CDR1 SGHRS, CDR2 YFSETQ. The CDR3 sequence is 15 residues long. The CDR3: CASSLATGYSDEQYF. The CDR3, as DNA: TGCGCCAGCAGCTTGGCAACGGGGTATTCGGACGAGCAGTACTTC.

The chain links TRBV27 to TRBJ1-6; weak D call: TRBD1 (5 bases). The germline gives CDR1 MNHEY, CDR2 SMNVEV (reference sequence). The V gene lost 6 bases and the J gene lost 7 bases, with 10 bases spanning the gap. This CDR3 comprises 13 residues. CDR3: CASRGRWNSPLHF. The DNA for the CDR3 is TGTGCCAGCAGGGGACGTTGGAATTCACCCCTCCACTTT.

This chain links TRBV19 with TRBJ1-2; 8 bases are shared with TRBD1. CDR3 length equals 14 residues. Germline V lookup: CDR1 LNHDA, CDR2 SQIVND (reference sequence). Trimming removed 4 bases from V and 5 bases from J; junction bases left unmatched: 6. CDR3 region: CASSTSGTGYGYTF. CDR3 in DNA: TGTGCCAGTAGTACCTCCGGGACAGGTTATGGCTACACCTTC.

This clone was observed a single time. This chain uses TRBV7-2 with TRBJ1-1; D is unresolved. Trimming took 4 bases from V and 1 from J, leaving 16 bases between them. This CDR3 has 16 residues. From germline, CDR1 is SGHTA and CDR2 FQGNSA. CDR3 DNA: TGTGCCAGCAGCTCCCCTGTAGAGGGAAGGAACACTGAAGCTTTCTTT. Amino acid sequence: CASSSPVEGRNTEAFF.

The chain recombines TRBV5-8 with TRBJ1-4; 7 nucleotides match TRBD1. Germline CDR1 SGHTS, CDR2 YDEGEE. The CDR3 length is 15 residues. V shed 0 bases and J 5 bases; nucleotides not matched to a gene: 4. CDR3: CASSLGQGGNEKLFF. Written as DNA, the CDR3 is TGTGCCAGCAGCTTGGGACAGGGAGGAAATGAAAAACTGTTTTTT.

The CDR3 DNA reads TGCGCCAGCAGCCAAGAAACAGGGGGTAGTAGGGATACGCAGTATTTT. This codes for CASSQETGGSRDTQYF. The chain combines TRBV4-3 with TRBJ2-3, with TRBD1 matching over 8 bases. Germline-derived CDR1 and CDR2 are LGHNA and YSLEER. With 0 bases clipped from V and 6 bases from J, the junction kept 8 bases outside the gene matches. The CDR3 totals 16 residues.

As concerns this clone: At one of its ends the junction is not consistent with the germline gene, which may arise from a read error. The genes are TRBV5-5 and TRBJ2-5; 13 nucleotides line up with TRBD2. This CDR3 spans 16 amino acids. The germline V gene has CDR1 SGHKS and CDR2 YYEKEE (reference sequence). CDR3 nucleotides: TGTGCCAGCAGTTTGGGACTAGCGGGGTACCAAGAGACCCAGTACTTC. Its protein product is CASSLGLAGYQETQYF. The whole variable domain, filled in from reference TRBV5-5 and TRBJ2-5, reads DAGVTQSPTHLIKTRGQQVTLRCSPISGHKSVSWYQQVLGQGPQFIFQYYEKEERGRGNFPDRFSARQFPNYSSELNVNALLLGDSALYLCASSLGLAGYQETQYFGPGTRLLVL.

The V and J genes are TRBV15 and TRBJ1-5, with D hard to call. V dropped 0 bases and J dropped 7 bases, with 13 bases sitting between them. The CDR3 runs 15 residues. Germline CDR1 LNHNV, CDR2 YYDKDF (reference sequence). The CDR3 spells CATSREAKGGQPQHF. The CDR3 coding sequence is TGTGCCACCAGCAGAGAAGCAAAGGGTGGCCAGCCCCAGCATTTT.

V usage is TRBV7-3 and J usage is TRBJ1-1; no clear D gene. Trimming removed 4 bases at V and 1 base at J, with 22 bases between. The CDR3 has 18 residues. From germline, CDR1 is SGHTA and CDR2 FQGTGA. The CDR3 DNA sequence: TGTGCCAGCAGCTCCCTCACGCGACCCCTGGGCGGGAACACTGAAGCTTTCTTT. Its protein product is CASSSLTRPLGGNTEAFF.